This T cell receptor (beta chain) was identified in a study of control samples from healthy donors and cancer patients. Sequenced by immunoSEQ multiplex PCR; TCRdb stores in-frame clones only, minus some. The sample holds about 150,000 clones, 75% to 90% seen once. Germline values: CDR1 LNHDA, CDR2 SQIVND (reference sequence). V lost 4 bases and J lost 4, with 11 bases in between. The CDR3 is 13 amino acids. This receptor was obtained from a man aged 25-45 years in good health. The rearrangement joins TRBV19 to TRBJ2-7; TRBD2 might be the D (6 bases). The material sequenced was blood. CDR3 protein: CASSTLGGYEQYF. For the CDR3, the DNA is TGTGCCAGTAGTACCCTGGGGGGATACGAGCAGTACTTC.